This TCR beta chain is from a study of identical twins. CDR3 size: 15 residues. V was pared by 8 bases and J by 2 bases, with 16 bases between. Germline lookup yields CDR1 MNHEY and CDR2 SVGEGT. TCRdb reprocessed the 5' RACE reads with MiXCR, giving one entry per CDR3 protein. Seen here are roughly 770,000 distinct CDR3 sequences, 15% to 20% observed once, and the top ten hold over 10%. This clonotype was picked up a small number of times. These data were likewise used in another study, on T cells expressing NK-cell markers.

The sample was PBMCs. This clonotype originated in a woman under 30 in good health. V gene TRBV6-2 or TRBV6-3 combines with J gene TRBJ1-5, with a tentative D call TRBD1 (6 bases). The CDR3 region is CASDNRDTRNQPQHF. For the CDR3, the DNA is TGTGCCAGCGACAACAGGGACACTCGCAATCAGCCCCAGCATTTT.